This T cell receptor (beta chain) was documented in a study of T cells in narcolepsy. V was trimmed by 3 bases and J by 1 base, leaving 19 bases between them. CDR1 is MRHNA, CDR2 SNTAGT, per germline. The CDR3 runs 17 residues. Assay used: immunoSEQ multiplex PCR; TCRdb lists only in-frame clones, some missing. This sample has about 32,000 clones; roughly four fifths occur once, and the top ten carry 0.5% to 0.85%. The V and J genes are TRBV6-4 and TRBJ2-7; possible D gene TRBD1, 6 bases. The clonotype comes from a human donor in good health. Input material: memory (CD45RA-) CD4+ T cells from blood. CDR3 sequence: CASSEKAELDRSYEQYV. In DNA form, the CDR3 reads TGTGCCAGCAGTGAAAAGGCTGAATTGGACAGATCCTACGAGCAGTACGTC.